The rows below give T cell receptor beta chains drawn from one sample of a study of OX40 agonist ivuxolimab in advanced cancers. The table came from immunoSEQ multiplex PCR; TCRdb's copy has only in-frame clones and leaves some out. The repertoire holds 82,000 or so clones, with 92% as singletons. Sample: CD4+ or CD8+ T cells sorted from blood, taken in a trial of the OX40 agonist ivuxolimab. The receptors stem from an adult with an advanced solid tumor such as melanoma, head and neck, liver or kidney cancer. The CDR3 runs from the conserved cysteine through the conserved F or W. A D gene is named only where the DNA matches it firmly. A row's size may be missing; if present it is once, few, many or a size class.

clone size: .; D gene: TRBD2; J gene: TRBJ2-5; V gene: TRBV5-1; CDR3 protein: CASESGGGETQYF; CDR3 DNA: TGCGCCAGCGAAAGCGGGGGTGGGGAGACCCAGTACTTC
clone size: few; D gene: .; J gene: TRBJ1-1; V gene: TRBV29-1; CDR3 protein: CSVENRNTEAFF; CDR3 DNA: TGCAGCGTTGAGAACCGGAACACTGAAGCTTTCTTT
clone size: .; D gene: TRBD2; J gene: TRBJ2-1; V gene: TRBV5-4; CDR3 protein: CASSHGTSGGSSYNEQFF; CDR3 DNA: TGTGCCAGCAGCCACGGGACTAGCGGAGGAAGCTCCTACAATGAGCAGTTCTTC
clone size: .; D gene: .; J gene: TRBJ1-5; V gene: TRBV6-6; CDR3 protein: CASSYFATHQPQHF; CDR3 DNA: TGTGCCAGCAGTTACTTCGCCACTCATCAGCCCCAGCATTTT
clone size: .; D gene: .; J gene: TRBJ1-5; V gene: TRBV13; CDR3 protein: CASSTRHLGGNQPQHF; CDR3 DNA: TGTGCCAGCAGCACCCGACACTTGGGGGGCAATCAGCCCCAGCATTTT
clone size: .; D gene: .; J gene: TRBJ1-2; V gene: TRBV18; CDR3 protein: CASSPTGLYGYTF; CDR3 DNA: TGTGCCAGCTCACCCACAGGTCTCTATGGCTACACCTTC
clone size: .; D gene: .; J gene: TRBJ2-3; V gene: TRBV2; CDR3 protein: CASRADRTSTDTQYF; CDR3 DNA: TGTGCCAGCAGGGCGGACCGGACGAGCACAGATACGCAGTATTTT
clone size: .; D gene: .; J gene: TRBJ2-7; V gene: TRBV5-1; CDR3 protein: CASSTAPVRDLYF; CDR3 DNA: TGCGCCAGCAGCACGGCTCCGGTCAGGGACCTGTACTTC
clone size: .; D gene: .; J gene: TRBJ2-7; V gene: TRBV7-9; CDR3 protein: CASSLGGPYEQYF; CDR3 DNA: TGTGCCAGCAGCCTAGGTGGACCCTACGAGCAGTACTTC
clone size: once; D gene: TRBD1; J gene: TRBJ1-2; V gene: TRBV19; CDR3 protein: CASRTGAFGGYTF; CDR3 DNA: TGTGCCAGTCGGACAGGAGCCTTTGGGGGCTACACCTTC
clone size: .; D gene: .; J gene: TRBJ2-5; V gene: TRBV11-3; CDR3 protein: CASSLGETQYF; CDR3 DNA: TGTGCCAGCAGCTTAGGAGAGACCCAGTACTTC
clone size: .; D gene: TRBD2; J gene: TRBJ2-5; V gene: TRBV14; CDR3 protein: CASSQDGLAGSNQETQYF; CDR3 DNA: TGTGCCAGCAGCCAAGATGGACTAGCGGGGAGTAACCAAGAGACCCAGTACTTC
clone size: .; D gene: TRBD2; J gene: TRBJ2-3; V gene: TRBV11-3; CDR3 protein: CASSLDSAGASTDTQYF; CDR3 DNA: TGTGCCAGCAGCTTAGATTCGGCGGGAGCTAGCACAGATACGCAGTATTTT
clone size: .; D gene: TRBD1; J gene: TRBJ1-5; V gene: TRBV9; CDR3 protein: CASSEPGQGAESNQPQHF; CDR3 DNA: TGTGCCAGCAGTGAACCGGGACAGGGGGCGGAGAGCAATCAGCCCCAGCATTTT
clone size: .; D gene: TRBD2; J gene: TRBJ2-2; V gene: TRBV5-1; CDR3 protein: CASSLGLAGLNTGELFF; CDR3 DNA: TGCGCCAGCAGCTTGGGACTAGCGGGCCTGAACACCGGGGAGCTGTTTTTT
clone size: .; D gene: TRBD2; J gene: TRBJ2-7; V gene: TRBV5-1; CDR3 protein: CASSLAGGSYEQYF; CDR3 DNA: TGCGCCAGCAGCTTGGCGGGGGGCTCCTACGAGCAGTACTTC
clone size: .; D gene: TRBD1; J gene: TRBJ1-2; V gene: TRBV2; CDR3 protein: CASTPTRWRQGYGYTF; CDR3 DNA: TGTGCCAGCACCCCTACCCGATGGAGACAGGGCTATGGCTACACCTTC
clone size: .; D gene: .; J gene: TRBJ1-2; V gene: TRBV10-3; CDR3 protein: CATQGGISGYTF; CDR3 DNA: TGTGCCACCCAAGGAGGGATCAGTGGCTACACCTTC
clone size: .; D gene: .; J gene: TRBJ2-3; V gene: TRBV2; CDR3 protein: CASSGLTDSTDTQYF; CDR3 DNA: TGTGCCAGCAGTGGACTAACCGACAGCACAGATACGCAGTATTTT
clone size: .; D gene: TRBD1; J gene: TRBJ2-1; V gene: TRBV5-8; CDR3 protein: CASTNRGPNEQFF; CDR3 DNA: TGTGCCAGCACTAATAGGGGGCCGAATGAGCAGTTCTTC
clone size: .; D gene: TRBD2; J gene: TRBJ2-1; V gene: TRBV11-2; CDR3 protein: CASSSGTSGIGEQFF; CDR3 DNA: TGTGCCAGCAGCTCGGGGACTAGCGGGATAGGTGAGCAGTTCTTC
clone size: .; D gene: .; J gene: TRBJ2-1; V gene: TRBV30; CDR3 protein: CAWSVNRNNEQFF; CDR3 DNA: TGTGCCTGGAGTGTAAACCGGAACAATGAGCAGTTCTTC
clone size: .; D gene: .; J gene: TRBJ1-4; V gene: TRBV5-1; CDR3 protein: CASSLSGAPNEKLFF; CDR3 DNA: TGCGCCAGCAGCTTATCGGGTGCCCCGAATGAAAAACTGTTTTTT
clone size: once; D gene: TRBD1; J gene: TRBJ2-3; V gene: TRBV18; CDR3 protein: CASSPLNPGQGARDTQYF; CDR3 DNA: TGTGCCAGCTCACCTTTAAACCCGGGACAGGGGGCTCGGGATACGCAGTATTTT
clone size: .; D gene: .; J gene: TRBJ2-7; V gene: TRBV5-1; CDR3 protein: CASSTTWWEEQYF; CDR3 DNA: TGCGCCAGCAGCACAACTTGGTGGGAAGAGCAGTACTTC
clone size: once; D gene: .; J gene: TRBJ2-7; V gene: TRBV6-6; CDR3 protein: CASSHAKGPDEQYF; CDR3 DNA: TGTGCCAGCAGTCACGCGAAGGGGCCAGACGAGCAGTACTTC
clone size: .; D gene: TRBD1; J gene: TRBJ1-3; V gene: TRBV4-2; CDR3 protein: CASSTYVGQVSGNTIYF; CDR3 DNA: TGTGCCAGCAGCACGTATGTGGGACAGGTCTCTGGAAACACCATATATTTT
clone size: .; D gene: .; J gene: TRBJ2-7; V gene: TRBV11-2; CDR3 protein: CASSYLGTQTLRGYEQYF; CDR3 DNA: TGTGCCAGCAGCTACCTCGGAACACAGACCCTTCGAGGGTACGAGCAGTACTTC
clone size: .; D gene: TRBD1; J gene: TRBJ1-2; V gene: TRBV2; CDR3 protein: CASQYSSAGQEGYTF; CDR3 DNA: TGTGCCAGCCAATACTCCTCCGCAGGACAGGAAGGCTACACCTTC
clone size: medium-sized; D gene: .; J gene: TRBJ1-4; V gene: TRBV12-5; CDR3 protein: CASGLDEKLFF; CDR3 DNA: TGTGCTAGTGGTTTGGATGAGAAACTGTTTTTT
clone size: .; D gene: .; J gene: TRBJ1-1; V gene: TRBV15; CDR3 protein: CATSRASNNWAFF; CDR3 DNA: TGTGCCACCAGCAGAGCCTCCAACAACTGGGCTTTCTTT
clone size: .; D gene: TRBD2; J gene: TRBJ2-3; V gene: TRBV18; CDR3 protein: CASSPPGGGRATDTQYF; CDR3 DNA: TGTGCCAGCTCACCACCGGGAGGCGGGAGGGCCACAGATACGCAGTATTTT
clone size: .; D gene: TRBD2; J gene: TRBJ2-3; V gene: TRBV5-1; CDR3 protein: CASSGTSGTDTQYF; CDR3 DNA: TGCGCCAGCAGCGGGACTAGCGGCACAGATACGCAGTATTTT